This T cell receptor (beta chain) was sequenced in a study of blood T cell repertoires in COVID-19. Study context: PBMCs, B-cell-depleted T cells, or T cells were the source of the cDNA or gDNA that made up the material.

Losses at the gene ends were 6 bases for V and 8 bases for J; bases not matched to a gene: 12. The CDR3 is 14 residues long. Germline V gives CDR1 SGDLS, CDR2 YYNGEE. This clone was seen more than once but under ten times. Assay: immunoSEQ multiplex PCR; the TCRdb copy retains only in-frame clones and omits some. The table lists 30,000 to 45,000 clones, around 85% of them singletons. This receptor was taken from a human donor in a cohort sampled during active COVID-19. The rearrangement uses TRBV9 and TRBJ1-2, with 8 bases fitting TRBD1. The source material was peripheral blood. The CDR3, as DNA: TGTGCCAGCACACGGGGCCAGGGGGCGCAAGGCTACACCTTC. It encodes CASTRGQGAQGYTF. Filled out from reference TRBV9 and TRBJ1-2, the complete variable domain reads DSGVTQTPKHLITATGQRVTLRCSPRSGDLSVYWYQQSLDQGLQFLIQYYNGEERAKGNILERFSAQQFPDLHSELNLSSLELGDSALYFCASTRGQGAQGYTFGSGTRLTVV.